This record concerns one T cell receptor (beta chain) sequence. Time point given: new active TB diagnosis, blood taken before or within 7 days of starting treatment. The germline V and J ends were trimmed by 5 bases and 1 base, with 11 bases remaining between them. The germline V gene has CDR1 KGHSH and CDR2 LQKENI. CDR3 length equals 14 residues. Only in-frame clones appear in the TCRdb table, and some are missing; sequencing was by immunoSEQ multiplex PCR. The table lists more than 20,000 clones, over 75% of them singletons. The data were taken from a study of T cells in tuberculosis. The sequence derives from an adult with tuberculosis. The sample was PBMCs, taken at tuberculosis diagnosis. The V call is TRBV18, the J call TRBJ1-1; D is perhaps TRBD1 (6 bases). DNA of the CDR3: TGTGCCAGCTCAAGGACAGAACGGAACACTGAAGCTTTCTTT. This codes for CASSRTERNTEAFF.